The TCR beta chain under discussion was sequenced for a study of cytomegalovirus exposure and HLA in healthy donors. Findings and caveats of the study: Associated with cytomegalovirus, according to the listing, were around 170 TCR beta chains.

Of note for this clone: Its antigen is undetermined.

Germline lookup yields CDR1 SGHAT and CDR2 FQNNGV. V was cut by 7 bases and J by 1 base, with 17 bases left in between. The CDR3 runs to 15 residues. PCR primers comprised 60 Vbeta and 13 Jbeta primers. TCRdb's table, derived via immunoSEQ multiplex PCR, lists solely in-frame clones and lacks some. The sample has 150,000 to 200,000 clones; roughly 78% are singletons. All the people who gave samples were healthy bone marrow donors. This sequence originates from a woman under 40 in good health and CMV-seropositive. Material: PBMCs. V is TRBV11-2 and J is TRBJ2-7, with a possible D match to TRBD2 (6 bases). The CDR3 bases are TGTGCCAGCACCAACCCGGGGGAGCGATCCTACGAGCAGTACTTC. Translated, it gives CASTNPGERSYEQYF.